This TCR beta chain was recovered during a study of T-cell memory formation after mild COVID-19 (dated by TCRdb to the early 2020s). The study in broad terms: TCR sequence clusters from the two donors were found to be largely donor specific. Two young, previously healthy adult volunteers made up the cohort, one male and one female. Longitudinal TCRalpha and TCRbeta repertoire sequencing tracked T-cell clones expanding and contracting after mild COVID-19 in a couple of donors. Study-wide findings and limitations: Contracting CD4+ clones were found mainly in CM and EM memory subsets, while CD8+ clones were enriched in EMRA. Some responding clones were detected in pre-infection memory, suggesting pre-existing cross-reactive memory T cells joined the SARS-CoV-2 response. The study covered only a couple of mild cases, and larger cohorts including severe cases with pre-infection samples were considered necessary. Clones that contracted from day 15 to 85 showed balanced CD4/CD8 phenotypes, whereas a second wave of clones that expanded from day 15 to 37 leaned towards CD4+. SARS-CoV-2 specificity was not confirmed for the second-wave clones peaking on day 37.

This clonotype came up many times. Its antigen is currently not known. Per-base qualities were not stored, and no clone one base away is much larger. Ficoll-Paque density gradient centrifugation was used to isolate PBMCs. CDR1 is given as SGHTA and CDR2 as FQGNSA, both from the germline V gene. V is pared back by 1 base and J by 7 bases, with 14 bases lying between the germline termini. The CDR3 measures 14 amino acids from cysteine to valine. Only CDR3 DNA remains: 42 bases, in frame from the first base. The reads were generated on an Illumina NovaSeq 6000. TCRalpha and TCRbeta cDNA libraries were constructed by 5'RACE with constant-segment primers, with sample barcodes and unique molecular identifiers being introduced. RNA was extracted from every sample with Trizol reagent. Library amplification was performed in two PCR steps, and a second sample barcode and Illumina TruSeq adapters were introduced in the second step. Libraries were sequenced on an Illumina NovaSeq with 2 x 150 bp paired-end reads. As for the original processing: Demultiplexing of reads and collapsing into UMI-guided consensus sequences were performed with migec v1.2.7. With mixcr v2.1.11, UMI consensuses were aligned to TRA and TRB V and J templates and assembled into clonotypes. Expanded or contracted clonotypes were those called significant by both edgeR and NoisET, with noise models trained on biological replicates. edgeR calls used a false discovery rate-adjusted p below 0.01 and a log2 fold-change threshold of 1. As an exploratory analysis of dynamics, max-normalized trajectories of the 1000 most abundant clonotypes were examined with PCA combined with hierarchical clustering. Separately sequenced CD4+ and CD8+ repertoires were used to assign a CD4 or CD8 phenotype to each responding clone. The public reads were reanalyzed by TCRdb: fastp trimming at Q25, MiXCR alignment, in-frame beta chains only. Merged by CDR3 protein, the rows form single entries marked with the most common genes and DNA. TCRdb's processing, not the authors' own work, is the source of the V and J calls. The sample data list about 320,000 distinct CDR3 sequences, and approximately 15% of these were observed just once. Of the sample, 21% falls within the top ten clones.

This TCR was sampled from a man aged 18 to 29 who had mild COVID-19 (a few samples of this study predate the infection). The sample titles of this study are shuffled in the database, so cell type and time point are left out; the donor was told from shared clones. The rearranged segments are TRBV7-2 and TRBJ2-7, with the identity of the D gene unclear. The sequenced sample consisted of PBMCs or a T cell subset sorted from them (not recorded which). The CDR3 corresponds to CASSLGAGPWEQYV. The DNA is TGTGCCAGCAGCTTAGGGGCAGGTCCTTGGGAGCAGTACGTC.